This TCR beta chain is drawn from a study of glioma-infiltrating T cells. Study-wide points: Gliomas, especially low-grade, showed above-expected tissue-blood divergence; non-neoplastic patients showed below.

As for this clonotype: Its target is not known. With a much larger clone just one base away, this may be a read error.

Germline-derived CDR1 and CDR2 are DFQATT and SNEGSKA (reference sequence). The CDR3 is made up of 15 amino acids. Between the trimmed V and J ends, which lost 7 bases and 0 bases, there was a span of 18 bases. Amplification of TCR alpha and beta CDR3 regions from RNA used iRepertoire nested multiplex PCR. TCRdb recomputed calls from the multiplex PCR reads with MiXCR, one row per CDR3 protein. The table lists 95,000 to 110,000 distinct CDR3 sequences, roughly 30% of them singletons. The receptor was isolated from a human donor with low-grade glioma or glioblastoma, undergoing nonglioma brain surgery, or in good health (not recorded which). The chain is built from TRBV20-1 and TRBJ1-1; possible D gene TRBD1, 5 bases. The sequencing sample was made of glioma tissue, nonneoplastic brain tissue, or PBMCs (not recorded which). CDR3: CSVTRGRGVNTEAFF. As DNA, the CDR3 is TGCAGTGTTACTAGGGGCCGGGGGGTGAACACTGAAGCTTTCTTT.